A single sample is the source of the 21 T cell receptor beta chains below, sequenced in a study of vaccination and CD4 T cells after COVID-19. Treatment reported: roughly ten-day PBMC culture with coronavirus spike peptide pools or control peptides (ViraFEST assay). For these TCRs, the target antigens are not known. The Oncomine TCR Beta short-read assay was applied to DNA of cultured CD4+ T cells. TCRdb passed the PCR reads through MiXCR, listing each CDR3 protein once. The sample has 15,000 or so distinct CDR3 sequences, 36% seen once; the top ten hold less than 30%. Sample: CD4+ T cells from blood, cultured in vitro, taken before SARS-CoV-2 vaccination. The receptors here all came from a human donor who received a COVID-19 vaccine.

The V call is TRBV30, the J call TRBJ1-1, with 9 bases that match TRBD1. Unmatched junction bases numbered 14, after V lost 3 bases and J lost 6 bases. Germline V gene sequence: CDR1 GTSNPN, CDR2 SVGIG (reference sequence). The CDR3 sequence is 16 residues long. The DNA of the CDR3 is TGTGCCTGGAGGTCATTGGGAGACAGGGGGGTTTCTGAAGCTTTCTTT. Its protein product is CAWRSLGDRGVSEAFF.

CDR3 region: CASSLGVLRGQETQYF. For the CDR3, the DNA is TGTGCCAGCAGCTTAGGGGTCTTGCGGGGCCAAGAGACCCAGTACTTC. This chain joins TRBV7-2 and TRBJ2-5; a weak D match, TRBD2 (6 bases). The germline V gene encodes CDR1 SGHTA and CDR2 FQGNSA. This CDR3 contains 16 residues. Trimming took off 1 base at V and 1 base at J, with 13 bases between the two ends.

This chain links TRBV30 with TRBJ2-7, with D perhaps matching TRBD2 (5 bases). CDR1 and CDR2 from the germline V gene are GTSNPN and SVGIG (reference sequence). Between the trimmed V and J ends, which lost 0 bases and 4 bases, there was a span of 7 bases. This CDR3 is built from 12 residues. CDR3 sequence reads: CAWSVGGYEQYF. DNA of the CDR3: TGTGCCTGGAGTGTAGGAGGTTACGAGCAGTACTTC.

This chain links TRBV10-3 with TRBJ2-3; 9 bases fit TRBD2. Germline V CDR1 and CDR2: ENHRY, SYGVKD. The CDR3 sequence is 16 residues long. V lost 4 bases, J lost 2 bases, and 7 bases stayed unmatched. The CDR3: CAISAEAGGHTDTQYF. The CDR3, as DNA: TGTGCCATCAGTGCGGAGGCGGGGGGGCACACAGATACGCAGTATTTT.

The chain recombines TRBV6-1 with TRBJ1-6; TRBD1 is a possible D gene (6 bases). The V gene lost 10 bases and the J gene lost 10 bases, with 17 bases spanning the gap. The CDR3 covers 13 residues. Germline lookup yields CDR1 MNHNS and CDR2 SASEGT. The CDR3 here is CATSRGQGSPLHF. The CDR3 DNA reads as TGTGCCACCTCAAGAGGGCAGGGGTCACCCCTCCACTTT.

The rearrangement joins TRBV4-1 to TRBJ1-1; no definite D call. The V gene's germline CDR1 is MGHRA and CDR2 YSYEKL. V was pared by 2 bases and J by 6 bases, with 16 bases between. This CDR3 is 15 amino acids long. In DNA form, the CDR3 reads TGCGCCAGCAGCCAACTACCCACCAACGACGCTGAAGCTTTCTTT. As protein: CASSQLPTNDAEAFF.

This clonotype was picked up a small number of times. The chain is built from TRBV24-1 and TRBJ2-3, with D possibly matching TRBD2 (6 bases). The CDR3 spans 18 residues. The V gene lost 1 base and the J gene lost 6 bases, with 22 bases spanning the gap. Germline V gene lookup returns CDR1 KGHDR and CDR2 SFDVKD. CDR3 DNA: TGTGCCACCAGTGATTTAGTGTCGGGAGCGGCCAAGGCGGATACGCAGTATTTT. It yields the protein CATSDLVSGAAKADTQYF.

This chain links TRBV6-5 with TRBJ1-6; 8 bases match TRBD1. V shed 1 base and J 9 bases; nucleotides not matched to a gene: 5. The CDR3 contains 15 residues. CDR1 is MNHEY and CDR2 is SVGAGI in the germline V gene. The CDR3 loop reads CASSYFGQGASPLHF. CDR3 DNA: TGTGCCAGCAGTTACTTTGGACAGGGTGCTTCACCCCTCCACTTT.

The rearrangement links TRBV5-1 to TRBJ1-3, with a tentative D call TRBD1 (5 bases). The CDR3 is 14 residues long. Germline V gene sequence: CDR1 SGHRS, CDR2 YFSETQ. V was trimmed by 3 bases and J by 1 base, leaving 8 bases between them. The CDR3 here is CASSSGTSGNTIYF. The CDR3 DNA follows: TGCGCCAGCAGCTCCGGGACGTCTGGAAACACCATATATTTT.

The chain recombines TRBV12-3 or TRBV12-4 with TRBJ1-3, with no clear D. This CDR3 comprises 15 residues. Trimming took off 3 bases at V and 1 base at J, with 10 bases between the two ends. The CDR3 nucleotides read TGTGCCAGCAGTTTGGCAGGTCCTTCTGGAAACACCATATATTTT. Translating gives CASSLAGPSGNTIYF.

The chain recombines TRBV30 with TRBJ2-2; either TRBD1 or TRBD2 may fit D (5 bases each). Trimming shortened V by 6 bases and J by 7 bases, and 12 bases separated the two germline ends. Germline-derived CDR1 and CDR2 are GTSNPN and SVGIG (reference sequence). There are 12 residues in the CDR3. CDR3 nucleotides: TGTGCCTGCAACCTTGGGGGCGGGGAGCTGTTTTTT. Translated, it gives CACNLGGGELFF.

This chain connects TRBV9 to TRBJ1-2; D is ambiguous. Trimming left V 0 bases short and J 7 bases short, with 10 bases between. Germline lookup yields CDR1 SGDLS and CDR2 YYNGEE. This CDR3 has 13 amino acids. The chain's CDR3 is CASSVGRSAGYTF. The CDR3 DNA reads TGTGCCAGCAGCGTAGGTCGGTCGGCTGGCTACACCTTC. Based on the CDR3 plus reference TRBV9 and TRBJ1-2, the full variable domain is DSGVTQTPKHLITATGQRVTLRCSPRSGDLSVYWYQQSLDQGLQFLIQYYNGEERAKGNILERFSAQQFPDLHSELNLSSLELGDSALYFCASSVGRSAGYTFGSGTRLTVV.

The J gene is TRBJ2-7, the V gene TRBV20-1, with D possibly being TRBD1 (6 bases). V was clipped by 5 bases and J by 3 bases, with 11 bases between them. The V gene's germline CDR1 is DFQATT and CDR2 SNEGSKA (reference sequence). The length of the CDR3 is 12 residues. CDR3 region: CSAEQGGYEQYF. CDR3 nucleotides: TGCAGTGCTGAACAAGGGGGCTACGAGCAGTACTTC.

This chain links TRBV18 with TRBJ1-2, with a tentative D call TRBD1 (5 bases). CDR1 and CDR2 from the germline V gene are KGHSH and LQKENI. CDR3 size: 13 residues. V lost 3 bases to trimming and J lost 8 bases, with 13 bases between them. CDR3 sequence reads: CASSPRARGGYTF. The CDR3 bases are TGTGCCAGCTCACCGCGGGCCCGGGGCGGCTACACCTTC.

This clonotype was detected only a few times. This rearrangement joins TRBV7-9 to TRBJ1-4; D possibly corresponds to TRBD1 (5 bases). The V gene's germline CDR1 is SEHNR and CDR2 FQNEAQ (reference sequence). The CDR3 loop spans 14 amino acids. Trimming removed 1 base at V and 4 bases at J, with 7 bases between. The CDR3 region is CASSLGQNNEKLFF. The CDR3 region has the DNA TGTGCCAGCAGCTTAGGACAGAATAATGAAAAACTGTTTTTT.

This chain connects TRBV15 to TRBJ2-5; 10 bases agree with TRBD2. The ends lost 2 bases at V and 4 bases at J; junction bases unmatched: 7. CDR1 is LNHNV, CDR2 YYDKDF, per germline (reference sequence). The CDR3 spans 16 residues. The CDR3 spells CATSRLAAGGVETQYF. CDR3 DNA: TGTGCCACCAGCAGATTAGCAGCGGGGGGGGTAGAGACCCAGTACTTC.

This clonotype was observed a single time. The rearrangement joins TRBV4-2 to TRBJ2-2; 8 nucleotides agree with TRBD2. The CDR3 contains 15 residues. The germline gives CDR1 LGHNA, CDR2 YNFKEQ. The V segment lost 3 bases and the J segment 6 bases; nucleotides outside the gene matches: 6. CDR3 amino acids: CASSHNGGAPGELFF. The CDR3, as DNA: TGTGCCAGCAGCCACAACGGGGGGGCCCCCGGGGAGCTGTTTTTT.

The chain couples TRBV11-3 to TRBJ1-5; tentative D call: TRBD1 (5 bases). The germline V gene encodes CDR1 SGHNT and CDR2 YENEEA. The length of the CDR3 is 13 residues. Deletions cut 6 bases from V and 1 base from J, with 7 bases between. The CDR3 bases are TGTGCCAGCAGTCGGGACAGCAATCAGCCCCAGCATTTT. Its protein product is CASSRDSNQPQHF.

The chain is built from TRBV12-3 or TRBV12-4 and TRBJ2-1; 8 bases align to TRBD2. The CDR3 loop spans 15 amino acids. The J segment lost 1 base and the V segment lost 5 bases, leaving 4 bases of the junction unmatched. CDR3 in amino acids: CASSRAGASYNEQFF. In DNA form, the CDR3 reads TGTGCCAGCAGTAGAGCGGGGGCGTCCTACAATGAGCAGTTCTTC.

The rearrangement links TRBV12-3 or TRBV12-4 to TRBJ1-6, with 12 bases aligning to TRBD1. The CDR3 consists of 19 residues. After removal of 1 base from V and 1 base from J, the junction contained 5 bases not matched to a gene. CDR3 DNA: TGTGCCAGCAGTTTAGAGGGGACAGGGGGCTATTCCTATAATTCACCCCTCCACTTT. Translating it yields CASSLEGTGGYSYNSPLHF.

This clonotype appeared a few times. The chain combines TRBV5-1 with TRBJ2-5; D unresolved. V was pared by 0 bases and J by 5 bases, with 5 bases between. In germline, CDR1 is SGHRS, CDR2 YFSETQ. The CDR3 loop spans 12 amino acids. CDR3 sequence reads: CASSLAGETQYF. CDR3 nucleotides: TGCGCCAGCAGCTTGGCCGGGGAGACCCAGTACTTC.